One sample yielded the 25 T cell receptor beta chains listed below, sequenced in a study of CD8 T cells in ankylosing spondylitis. TCRdb reanalysed the 5' RACE reads using MiXCR and keeps one entry per CDR3 protein. This sample has some 220,000 distinct CDR3 sequences, with under 8.5% found just once. Material: blood, either unsorted or a sorted T cell fraction (not recorded which). The source is a female donor with ankylosing spondylitis or in good health (not recorded which).

The chain has TRBV7-3 and TRBJ2-1, with 13 bases fitting TRBD2. Germline V lookup: CDR1 SGHTA, CDR2 FQGTGA. Trimming at V came to 1 base and at J to 8 bases, leaving 5 bases not matched to a gene. The CDR3 sequence is 16 residues long. This CDR3 reads CASSLNALAGGYEQFF. CDR3 sequence (DNA): TGTGCCAGCAGCTTAAATGCACTAGCGGGAGGGTATGAGCAGTTCTTC.

The chain joins TRBV7-6 to TRBJ2-7, with a tentative D call TRBD1 (6 bases). The CDR3 is 14 residues long. V gave up 3 bases and J gave up 1 base, with 10 bases separating them. Germline assignment: CDR1 SGHVS and CDR2 FNYEAQ. CDR3 coding DNA: TGTGCCAGCAGCTTCTCCGGGACATCCTACGAGCAGTACTTC. It yields the protein CASSFSGTSYEQYF.

The chain's CDR3 is CASSLSGRGTDTQYF. CDR3 in DNA: TGTGCCAGCAGCTTAAGCGGGAGAGGGACAGATACGCAGTATTTT. The chain carries TRBV7-3 and TRBJ2-3; 7 bases line up with TRBD2. The ends lost 1 base at V and 3 bases at J; junction bases unmatched: 4. Germline CDR1 is SGHTA and CDR2 is FQGTGA. CDR3 size: 15 residues. The full variable domain, its missing parts supplied by reference TRBV7-3 and TRBJ2-3, is GAGVSQTPSNKVTEKGKYVELRCDPISGHTALYWYRQSLGQGPEFLIYFQGTGAADDSGLPNDRFFAVRPEGSVSTLKIQRTERGDSAVYLCASSLSGRGTDTQYFGPGTRLTVL.

This clonotype was counted ten times or more. The rearrangement joins TRBV6-1 to TRBJ1-1, with a possible D match to TRBD1 (6 bases). This CDR3 spans 14 amino acids. With 8 bases removed from V and 0 bases from J, the gap between germline ends came to 13 bases. From germline, CDR1 is MNHNS and CDR2 SASEGT. The CDR3, as DNA: TGTGCCAGCGTCCGTGGACAGCTGAACACTGAAGCTTTCTTT. Translating gives CASVRGQLNTEAFF.

This clonotype occurred a few times. This chain connects TRBV7-9 to TRBJ1-4; 8 nucleotides align to TRBD1. Per germline, CDR1 SEHNR and CDR2 FQNEAQ (reference sequence). V was clipped by 5 bases and J by 8 bases; unmatched bases: 10. The CDR3 length is 15 residues. The CDR3 DNA follows: TGTGCCAGCAGCACAGGACAGGGTTTTTCGGAAAAACTGTTTTTT. Amino acid sequence: CASSTGQGFSEKLFF.

V gene TRBV3-1 combines with J gene TRBJ1-5; D is uncertain. Trimming removed 1 base at V and 7 bases at J, with 8 bases between. Germline values: CDR1 LGHDT, CDR2 YNNKEL (reference sequence). The CDR3 is 13 amino acids. DNA of the CDR3: TGTGCCAGCAGCCAAGTCCCACAACAGCCCCAGCATTTT. Its protein is CASSQVPQQPQHF.

This clonotype was picked up a small number of times. J is TRBJ1-3 and V is TRBV6-1; weak D call: TRBD1 (5 bases). The CDR3 is 17 amino acids. Trimming removed 6 bases at V and 0 bases at J, with 18 bases between. Looked up from germline, CDR1 is MNHNS and CDR2 is SASEGT. This CDR3 reads CASRERGPTRSGNTIYF. DNA of the CDR3: TGTGCCAGCAGGGAACGGGGACCTACCCGCTCTGGAAACACCATATATTTT.

This clonotype was counted between two and nine times. The J gene is TRBJ2-7, the V gene TRBV18; the D gene is possibly TRBD1 (6 bases). V lost 3 bases to trimming and J lost 1 base, with 13 bases between them. The V gene's germline CDR1 is KGHSH and CDR2 LQKENI. This CDR3 has 15 amino acids. The CDR3 nucleotides are TGTGCCAGCTCACCGATCCGGACAGATTCCTACGAGCAGTACTTC. This translates into CASSPIRTDSYEQYF.

In its sample, this clonotype was seen many times. The chain couples TRBV28 to TRBJ2-1, with TRBD1 matching over 7 bases. Per the germline V gene, CDR1 is MDHEN and CDR2 is SYDVKM. There are 15 residues in the CDR3. V shed 6 bases and J 5 bases; nucleotides not matched to a gene: 10. CDR3 amino acids: CASSQQGYRDNEQFF. The CDR3 DNA reads as TGTGCCAGCAGCCAACAGGGGTATCGTGACAATGAGCAGTTCTTC.

Concerning this clonotype itself: A much larger clone is a single base away; this may be a read error. This chain connects TRBV27 to TRBJ1-2; D is unresolved. From germline, CDR1 is MNHEY and CDR2 SMNVEV (reference sequence). V dropped 3 bases and J dropped 10 bases, with 12 bases sitting between them. The CDR3 covers 12 residues. The CDR3 region has the DNA TGTGCCAGCAGTTTCGGAGGGCATGCCTACACCTTC. Protein: CASSFGGHAYTF.

This clonotype was counted ten times or more. The DNA of the CDR3 is TGTGCCAGCAGCTTGTGGGGATCCGCTGGGGAGACCCAGTACTTC. This gives the protein CASSLWGSAGETQYF. The chain is built from TRBV7-3 and TRBJ2-5; D unresolved. The CDR3 is 15 residues long. V was pared by 3 bases and J by 5 bases, with 16 bases between. Germline CDR1 reads SGHTA; CDR2 reads FQGTGA.

This clonotype was detected ten times or more. The chain uses TRBV7-6 and TRBJ2-1, with TRBD2 matching 12 bases. Germline values: CDR1 SGHVS, CDR2 FNYEAQ. This CDR3 comprises 16 residues. After removal of 2 bases from V and 4 bases from J, the junction contained 3 bases not matched to a gene. The CDR3 nucleotides are TGTGCCAGCAGCTTACCCGGGACTAGCGGGTACAATGAGCAGTTCTTC. As protein: CASSLPGTSGYNEQFF.

The rearrangement uses TRBV20-1 and TRBJ2-7, with a weak D call TRBD1 (6 bases). This CDR3 spans 12 amino acids. Looked up from germline, CDR1 is DFQATT and CDR2 is SNEGSKA (reference sequence). The ends were cut back, 6 bases at V and 0 bases at J, with 9 bases in the middle. CDR3 DNA sequence: TGCAGTGCGGGGGACAACTCCTACGAGCAGTACTTC. Translated, it gives CSAGDNSYEQYF.

This clonotype appeared many times. The rearrangement joins TRBV27 to TRBJ2-7; possible D gene TRBD2, 5 bases. CDR1 and CDR2 (germline): MNHEY, SMNVEV (reference sequence). There are 14 residues in the CDR3. V was cut by 7 bases and J by 6 bases, with 19 bases left in between. CDR3 in amino acids: CASTRRRESGEQYF. CDR3 coding DNA: TGTGCCAGCACCCGCCGAAGGGAGAGTGGCGAGCAGTACTTC.

This clonotype was detected ten times or more. The V gene is TRBV7-2, the J gene TRBJ2-2, with D unresolved. The germline gives CDR1 SGHTA, CDR2 FQGNSA. V was cut by 8 bases and J by 6 bases, with 4 bases left in between. The CDR3 loop spans 10 amino acids. For the CDR3, the DNA is TGTGCCAGCGGGTCCGGGGAGCTGTTTTTT. This translates into CASGSGELFF. Full variable domain (remainder filled in from reference TRBV7-2 and TRBJ2-2): GAGVSQSPSNKVTEKGKDVELRCDPISGHTALYWYRQSLGQGLEFLIYFQGNSAPDKSGLPSDRFSAERTGGSVSTLTIQRTQQEDSAVYLCASGSGELFFGEGSRLTVL.

This clonotype was detected ten times or more. The V call is TRBV6-6, the J call TRBJ2-5; no clear D gene. The ends were cut back, 6 bases at V and 3 bases at J, with 8 bases in the middle. The germline gives CDR1 MNHNY, CDR2 SVGAGI (reference sequence). This CDR3 comprises 12 residues. The CDR3 region is CASSPVEETQYF. CDR3 DNA: TGTGCCAGCAGCCCAGTTGAAGAGACCCAGTACTTC.

The table lists this clonotype with many counts. This rearrangement joins TRBV7-2 to TRBJ2-3, with D tentatively TRBD2 (6 bases). Trimming cost V 1 base and J 0 bases, with 14 bases left between them. This CDR3 spans 17 amino acids. Germline V gene data show CDR1 as SGHTA and CDR2 as FQGNSA. CDR3 in amino acids: CASSLGHGGGSTDTQYF. CDR3 nucleotide sequence: TGTGCCAGCAGCTTAGGGCACGGGGGAGGAAGCACAGATACGCAGTATTTT.

Ten or more counts support this clonotype. The chain uses TRBV5-5 and TRBJ1-5; possible D gene TRBD1, 6 bases. V gave up 0 bases and J gave up 3 bases, with 7 bases separating them. This CDR3 has 14 residues. Germline V gives CDR1 SGHKS, CDR2 YYEKEE (reference sequence). CDR3 amino acids: CASSLAGDNQPQHF. The CDR3 DNA reads as TGTGCCAGCAGCTTGGCAGGGGACAATCAGCCCCAGCATTTT.

This clonotype was recorded at least ten times. This chain joins TRBV20-1 and TRBJ1-3; no clear D gene. Germline loops: CDR1 DFQATT, CDR2 SNEGSKA (reference sequence). V lost 3 bases to trimming and J lost 2 bases, with 14 bases between them. The CDR3 has 15 residues. The CDR3 nucleotides are TGCAGTGCTAGTCAGTCCACGGGCCCTGGAAACACCATATATTTT. This encodes CSASQSTGPGNTIYF.

This clonotype was picked up many times. This chain joins TRBV5-1 and TRBJ1-1; D not resolved. Trimming stripped 1 base from V and 6 bases from J, with 10 bases between. CDR1 is SGHRS, CDR2 YFSETQ, per germline. The CDR3 consists of 13 residues. Here the CDR3 reads CASSLQEEAEAFF. The CDR3 DNA reads as TGCGCCAGCAGCTTGCAGGAGGAGGCTGAAGCTTTCTTT.

This clonotype occurred many times. This chain links TRBV10-2 with TRBJ1-2, with 7 bases identical to TRBD1. Looked up from germline, CDR1 is WSHSY and CDR2 is SAAADI. There are 14 residues in the CDR3. V shed 2 bases and J 7 bases; nucleotides not matched to a gene: 7. The DNA for the CDR3 is TGCGCCAGCAGTGAGCAAAACAGGGGTCGTGGCTACACCTTC. This sequence encodes CASSEQNRGRGYTF.

This sequence joins TRBV7-9 and TRBJ1-1; 9 nucleotides agree with TRBD1. Germline V lookup: CDR1 SEHNR, CDR2 FQNEAQ (reference sequence). The CDR3 runs 17 residues. V was pared by 1 base and J by 4 bases, with 10 bases of the junction left unmatched. CDR3 in DNA: TGTGCCAGCAGCTTAGGGTTCGGGACAGGGCCTAGCACTGAAGCTTTCTTT. Amino acid sequence: CASSLGFGTGPSTEAFF.

A remark on this clonotype: The junction differs from germline at one of its ends, possibly a read error. This chain links TRBV7-8 with TRBJ2-1; TRBD2 matches 12 bases. In germline, CDR1 is SGHVS, CDR2 FQNEAQ. The CDR3 is 15 residues long. CDR3 sequence reads: CVSSHRTSGATEQFF. CDR3 DNA sequence: TGTGTCAGCAGCCACCGGACTAGCGGGGCCACTGAGCAGTTCTTC. Full variable domain (remainder filled in from reference TRBV7-8 and TRBJ2-1): GAGVSQSPRYKVAKRGQDVALRCDPISGHVSLFWYQQALGQGPEFLTYFQNEAQLDKSGLPSDRFFAERPEGSVSTLKIQRTQQEDSAVYLCVSSHRTSGATEQFFGPGTRLTVL.

A few counts support this clonotype. This chain links TRBV20-1 with TRBJ1-2, with D maybe TRBD1 (6 bases). With 0 bases removed from V and 11 bases from J, the gap between germline ends came to 16 bases. The V gene's germline CDR1 is DFQATT and CDR2 SNEGSKA (reference sequence). This CDR3 spans 13 amino acids. In DNA form, the CDR3 reads TGCAGTGCTAGAGATTTACGGGGGACATCTTACACCTTC. Translating gives CSARDLRGTSYTF.

This clonotype was observed at least ten times. The CDR3 loop reads CASTSSGGGLAGSGETQYF. CDR3 nucleotides: TGCGCCAGCACCTCTAGCGGGGGTGGACTAGCGGGATCTGGGGAGACCCAGTACTTC. This rearrangement joins TRBV5-1 to TRBJ2-5; 12 nucleotides align to TRBD2. Unmatched junction bases numbered 20, after V lost 6 bases and J lost 5 bases. CDR1 is SGHRS and CDR2 is YFSETQ in the germline V gene. This CDR3 contains 19 residues. The complete variable domain, with remaining parts taken from reference TRBV5-1 and TRBJ2-5, reads KAGVTQTPRYLIKTRGQQVTLSCSPISGHRSVSWYQQTPGQGLQFLFEYFSETQRNKGNFPGRFSGRQFSNSRSEMNVSTLELGDSALYLCASTSSGGGLAGSGETQYFGPGTRLLVL.